This T cell receptor beta chain derives from a study of vaccination and CD4 T cells after COVID-19. Comments on this clonotype: No antigen is known for it.

CDR1 and CDR2 from the germline V gene are MDHEN and SYDVKM. The CDR3 consists of 11 residues. Trimming took off 7 bases at V and 11 bases at J, with 14 bases between the two ends. Treatment given: approximately nine-day PBMC culture with coronavirus spike peptide pools or control peptides (ViraFEST assay). Approximately 1.8 million PBMCs per well were cultured with 8.5 to 10 IU/ml IL-2 and about 9.7 ug/ml peptide pools. Study-level points and caveats: Researchers report that 304 of 307 vaccine-specific clones in convalescent patients proved spike mono-reactive. Going from about 22 to 38, median SARS-CoV-2-reactive clonotypes did not rise significantly.

Sequence data for DNA of cultured CD4+ T cells were generated by the Oncomine TCR Beta short-read assay. TCRdb re-called the PCR reads with MiXCR, one entry per CDR3 protein. The data contain about 22,000 distinct CDR3 sequences, 40% to 60% of them singletons. The chain uses TRBV28 and TRBJ1-1; D may be TRBD1 (6 bases). The TCR comes from a human donor who had recovered from COVID-19. The sample was CD4+ T cells from blood, cultured in vitro. The CDR3 spells CASTSGVRAFF. CDR3 bases: TGTGCCAGCACTTCAGGGGTAAGGGCTTTCTTT.